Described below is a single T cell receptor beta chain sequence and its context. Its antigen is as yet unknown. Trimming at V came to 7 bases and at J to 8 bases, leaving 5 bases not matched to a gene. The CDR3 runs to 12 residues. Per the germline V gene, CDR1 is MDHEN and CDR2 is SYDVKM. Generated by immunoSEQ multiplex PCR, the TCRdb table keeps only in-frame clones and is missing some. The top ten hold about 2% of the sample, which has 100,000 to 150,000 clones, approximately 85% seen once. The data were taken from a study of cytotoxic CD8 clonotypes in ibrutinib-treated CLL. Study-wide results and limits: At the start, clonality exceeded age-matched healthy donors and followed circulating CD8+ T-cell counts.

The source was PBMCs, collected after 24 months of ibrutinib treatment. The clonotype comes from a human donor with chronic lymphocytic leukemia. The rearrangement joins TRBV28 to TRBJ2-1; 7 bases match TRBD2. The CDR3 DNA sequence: TGTGCCAGCATGCGGGAGCAGTATGAGCAGTTCTTC. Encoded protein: CASMREQYEQFF.